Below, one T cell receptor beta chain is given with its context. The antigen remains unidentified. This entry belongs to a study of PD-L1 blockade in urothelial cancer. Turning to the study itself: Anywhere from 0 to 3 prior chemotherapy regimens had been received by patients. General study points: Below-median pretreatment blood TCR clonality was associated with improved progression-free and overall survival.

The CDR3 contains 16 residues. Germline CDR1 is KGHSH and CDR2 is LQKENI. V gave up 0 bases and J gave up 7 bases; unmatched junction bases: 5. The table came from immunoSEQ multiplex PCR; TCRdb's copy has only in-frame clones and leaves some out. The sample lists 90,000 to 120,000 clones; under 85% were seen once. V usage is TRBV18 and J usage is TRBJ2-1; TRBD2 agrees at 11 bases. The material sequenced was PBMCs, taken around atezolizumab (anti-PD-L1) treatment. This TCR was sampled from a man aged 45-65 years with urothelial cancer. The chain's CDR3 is CASSPPASGRLNEQFF. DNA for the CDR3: TGTGCCAGCTCACCACCGGCTAGCGGGAGGTTGAATGAGCAGTTCTTC.